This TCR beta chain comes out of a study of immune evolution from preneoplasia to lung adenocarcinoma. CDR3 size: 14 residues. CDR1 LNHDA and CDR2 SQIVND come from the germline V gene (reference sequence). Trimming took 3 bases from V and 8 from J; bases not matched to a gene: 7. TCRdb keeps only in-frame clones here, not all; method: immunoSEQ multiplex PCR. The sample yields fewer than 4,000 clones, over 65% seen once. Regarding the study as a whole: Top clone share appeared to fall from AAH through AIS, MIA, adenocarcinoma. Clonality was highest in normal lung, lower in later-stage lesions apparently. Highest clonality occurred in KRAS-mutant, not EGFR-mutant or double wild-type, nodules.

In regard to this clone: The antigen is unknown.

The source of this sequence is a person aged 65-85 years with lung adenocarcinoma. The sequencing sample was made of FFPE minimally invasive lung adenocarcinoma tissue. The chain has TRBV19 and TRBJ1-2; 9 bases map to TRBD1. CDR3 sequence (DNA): TGTGCCAGTAGTATCTCCGGGACAGGGAGAGGCTACACCTTC. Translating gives CASSISGTGRGYTF.